Listed below are T cell receptor beta chains from one sample, sequenced in a study of low-dose radiotherapy and immunotherapy resistance in tumors. MiXCR was run by TCRdb on the reads, yielding one entry per CDR3 protein. The data contain 55,000 to 65,000 distinct CDR3 sequences, more than 25% of them singletons. Sequences were derived from PBMCs, sampled before treatment. The source of these receptors is a male donor with rectosigmoid adenocarcinoma. CDR3s include the opening cysteine and the closing phenylalanine or tryptophan. The D gene is left open where the match is weak. Clone size, where shown, is once, few, many, or a class for clones that have expanded.

v_call	clone_size	d_call	j_call	cdr3_nt	cdr3_aa
TRBV7-9	.	.	TRBJ1-4	TGTGCCAGCAGCTTCTCCTCCGGGACCAGTAATGAAAAACTGTTTTTT	CASSFSSGTSNEKLFF
TRBV2	many	.	TRBJ2-1	TGTGCCAGCAGTGAACCGTTCACTCTCTACAATGAGCAGTTCTTC	CASSEPFTLYNEQFF
TRBV7-8	once	.	TRBJ2-7	TGTGCCAGCAGGACTAGCTCCTACGAGCAGTACTTC	CASRTSSYEQYF
TRBV28	.	TRBD1	TRBJ2-1	TGTGCCAATCCGACAGGGGGCGCAGGGAATGAGCAGTTCTTC	CANPTGGAGNEQFF
TRBV27	many	.	TRBJ2-2	TGTGCCAGCAGTTTATCATTTTCTAACACCGGGGAGCTGTTTTTT	CASSLSFSNTGELFF
TRBV10-2	.	.	TRBJ2-3	TGCGCCAGCGGTACAAACACGGGGAACCCTACCCCAGATACGCAGTATTTT	CASGTNTGNPTPDTQYF
TRBV5-4	many	.	TRBJ2-1	TGTGCCAGCAGCGCGTTGGGGGGTGCCTACAATGAGCAGTTCTTC	CASSALGGAYNEQFF
TRBV28	.	.	TRBJ1-6	TGTGCCAGCAGTGGGGAGAGGGGTCGGTCACCCCTCCACTTT	CASSGERGRSPLHF
TRBV3-1	many	.	TRBJ2-7	TGTGCCAGCAGCCGTAAAGGGAGCTCCTACGAGCAGTACTTC	CASSRKGSSYEQYF
TRBV13	.	TRBD2	TRBJ2-7	TGTGCCAGCAGCGCCACCCCTAGCGGGATGACCTACGAGCAGTACTTC	CASSATPSGMTYEQYF
TRBV7-2	few	.	TRBJ2-1	TGTGCCAGCAGCGTCCCGACTAACAATGAGCAGTTCTTC	CASSVPTNNEQFF
TRBV5-1	many	.	TRBJ2-7	TGCGCCAGCAGCTTGATCGGGCGAGACGAGCAGTACTTC	CASSLIGRDEQYF
TRBV18	few	.	TRBJ1-5	TGTGCCAGCTCACCAACGATGGGGGGACAGCCCCAGCATTTT	CASSPTMGGQPQHF
TRBV5-4	.	.	TRBJ2-2	TGTGCCAGCAGCTTCCAGTCCGCCGGTCCCACCGGGGAGCTGTTTTTT	CASSFQSAGPTGELFF
TRBV3-1	.	.	TRBJ2-4	TGTGCCAGCAGCCAAGACTCGGCGGTAGCCAAAAACATTCAGTACTTC	CASSQDSAVAKNIQYF
TRBV11-2	few	.	TRBJ2-7	TGTGCCAGCAGCTTAGAGGTTTCCTACGAGCAGTACTTC	CASSLEVSYEQYF
TRBV18	many	.	TRBJ1-2	TGTGCCAGCTCACCCGCACCGGGACAACATGGCTACACCTTC	CASSPAPGQHGYTF
TRBV4-3	many	.	TRBJ1-5	TGCGCCAGCAGCCAAGAGTGGGGGAGCAATCAGCCCCAGCATTTT	CASSQEWGSNQPQHF
TRBV6-2/TRBV6-3	many	TRBD2	TRBJ2-1	TGTGCCAGCAGTTATCGCAGCGGGAGCGTCAGCAATGAGCAGTTCTTC	CASSYRSGSVSNEQFF
TRBV28	many	.	TRBJ1-4	TGTGCCAGCAGTTTAGACGGGGTCGGCGAAAAACTGTTTTTT	CASSLDGVGEKLFF
TRBV13	many	TRBD2	TRBJ2-3	TGTGCCAGCAGCGGGGAACTAGCGGGACACACAGATACGCAGTATTTT	CASSGELAGHTDTQYF
TRBV5-1	few	.	TRBJ2-1	TGCGCCAGCAGCCCCGGAGCCAGCTCCTACAATGAGCAGTTCTTC	CASSPGASSYNEQFF
TRBV12-3/TRBV12-4	many	TRBD1	TRBJ2-6	TGTGCCAGCAGTTCAGCAGGGGGCGCCGGGGCCAACGTCCTGACTTTC	CASSSAGGAGANVLTF
TRBV6-2/TRBV6-3	.	TRBD1	TRBJ2-7	TGTGCCAGCAGGGACGTACAGGGGCCCTACGAGCAGTACTTC	CASRDVQGPYEQYF
TRBV7-9	many	TRBD1	TRBJ2-5	TGTGCCAGCAGCTTGGAGGAGACAGGGGGTACCAAAGAGACCCAGTACTTC	CASSLEETGGTKETQYF
TRBV29-1	.	.	TRBJ2-3	TGCAGCGTCGTAAGAGGAACAGATACGCAGTATTTT	CSVVRGTDTQYF
TRBV25-1	few	TRBD1	TRBJ2-2	TGTGCCAGCGAAGGACAGGGAAACACCGGGGAGCTGTTTTTT	CASEGQGNTGELFF
TRBV7-9	many	TRBD2	TRBJ2-1	TGTGCCAGCAGCAGGAATAGCGGGAGTGTCGGCAATGAGCAGTTCTTC	CASSRNSGSVGNEQFF
TRBV29-1	many	.	TRBJ1-1	TGCAGCGTTGTGGGCGGGGCTTTGAACACTGAAGCTTTCTTT	CSVVGGALNTEAFF
TRBV6-8	many	.	TRBJ1-2	TGTGCCAGCAGGCCAGACAACGACTATGGCTACACCTTC	CASRPDNDYGYTF
TRBV19	.	TRBD2	TRBJ2-1	TGTGCCAGTAGAGGGACTAGCGGGGCGTACAATGAGCAGTTCTTC	CASRGTSGAYNEQFF
TRBV5-1	many	.	TRBJ2-3	TGCGCCAGCAGCTTGGGGGCACTGCTTTCGACAGATACGCAGTATTTT	CASSLGALLSTDTQYF
TRBV27	.	.	TRBJ1-4	TGTGCCACCGCTTGGGCGACTAATGAAAAACTGTTTTTT	CATAWATNEKLFF
TRBV9	many	TRBD2	TRBJ2-5	TGTGCCAGCAGCGTGGGGACTAGCGGGAGTAAAGAGACCCAGTACTTC	CASSVGTSGSKETQYF
TRBV28	.	.	TRBJ2-1	TGTGCCAGCAGTTTCAGCGGGACAACCTACAATGAGCAGTTCTTC	CASSFSGTTYNEQFF
TRBV29-1	many	.	TRBJ2-3	TGCAGCGTTGGGGCGCTAGCGTCTAGCACAGATACGCAGTATTTT	CSVGALASSTDTQYF
TRBV10-3	many	.	TRBJ2-1	TGTGCCATCAGTGATGGCCCGAGCTCCTACAATGAGCAGTTCTTC	CAISDGPSSYNEQFF
TRBV5-1	many	.	TRBJ2-2	TGCGCCAGCAGCTTGGATGTGTCCTACACCGGGGAGCTGTTTTTT	CASSLDVSYTGELFF
TRBV4-1	many	.	TRBJ2-2	TGCGCCAGCAGCCAAGACCCAGGGAGGACCGGGGAGCTGTTTTTT	CASSQDPGRTGELFF
TRBV27	many	.	TRBJ1-2	TGTGCCAGCAGTTTAGTAGGGACTAACTATGGCTACACCTTC	CASSLVGTNYGYTF
TRBV5-1	many	.	TRBJ2-7	TGCGCCAGCAGCTTGCCGGGGTTCTACGAGCAGTACTTC	CASSLPGFYEQYF
TRBV6-6	many	.	TRBJ2-3	TGTGCCAGCAGTTACGGCGAGCCCATCACAGATACGCAGTATTTT	CASSYGEPITDTQYF
TRBV7-2	.	.	TRBJ1-1	TGTGCCAGCAGAGCCGGACAGAACACTGAAGCTTTCTTT	CASRAGQNTEAFF
TRBV7-2	many	.	TRBJ2-3	TGTGCCAGCAGCTTTTGGGGGAGTAAAGATGATACGCAGTATTTT	CASSFWGSKDDTQYF
TRBV14	.	.	TRBJ2-7	TGTGCCAGCAGCCCCGACACTTACTCCTACGAGCAGTACTTC	CASSPDTYSYEQYF
TRBV11-3	.	.	TRBJ2-1	TGTGCCAGCAGCTTATTGGGAGCGGCGCAGTTCTTC	CASSLLGAAQFF
TRBV18	.	.	TRBJ2-1	TGTGCCAGCTCACCACCGACACAGATTAGATACAATGAGCAGTTCTTC	CASSPPTQIRYNEQFF
TRBV4-2	many	TRBD2	TRBJ2-3	TGTGCCAGCAGCCATGAGTCTAGCGGTGAGGGAGGAGATACGCAGTATTTT	CASSHESSGEGGDTQYF
TRBV5-1	many	.	TRBJ2-3	TGCGCCAGCAGCTTGGGATACGGGACCTCAGATACGCAGTATTTT	CASSLGYGTSDTQYF
TRBV6-2/TRBV6-3	many	.	TRBJ1-1	TGTGCCAGCAATGGTTGGGCGGGGGTGAACACTGAAGCTTTCTTT	CASNGWAGVNTEAFF
TRBV4-1	many	.	TRBJ2-6	TGCGCCAGCAGCCAAGATGATTCGTCTGGGGCCAACGTCCTGACTTTC	CASSQDDSSGANVLTF
TRBV20-1	many	.	TRBJ2-7	TGCAGTGCTAGAGACCGAAACTCCTACGAGCAGTACTTC	CSARDRNSYEQYF
TRBV12-5	many	TRBD1	TRBJ2-1	TGTGCTAGTGGTTTGGACAGGGGCACCTACAATGAGCAGTTCTTC	CASGLDRGTYNEQFF
TRBV11-1	.	TRBD2	TRBJ2-1	TGTGCCAGCAGCCCCCGGACTAGCGGGAGGAGCAATGAGCAGTTCTTC	CASSPRTSGRSNEQFF
TRBV3-1	many	.	TRBJ2-1	TGTGCCAGCTCCCGCCAGGGATCTCGCCATGAGCAGTTCTTC	CASSRQGSRHEQFF
TRBV19	many	.	TRBJ1-5	TGTGCCAGTAGTATGGGCCGGGGCAGGGGTCAGCCCCAGCATTTT	CASSMGRGRGQPQHF
TRBV24-1	many	.	TRBJ2-7	TGTGCCACCAGTGATCGAGCCTCGGGGGGCGGCTACGAGCAGTACTTC	CATSDRASGGGYEQYF
TRBV7-2	many	TRBD1	TRBJ1-6	TGTGCCAGCAGCGGGAGACAGGGACAGGGTTCACCCCTCCACTTT	CASSGRQGQGSPLHF